These 23 T cell receptor beta chains were all obtained from the same sample, sequenced in a study of T cell changes during pregnancy in multiple sclerosis. Generated by immunoSEQ multiplex PCR, the TCRdb table keeps only in-frame clones and is missing some. The table shows roughly 110,000 clones, with approximately 90% occurring only once. The input for sequencing was peripheral blood, taken after pregnancy. These receptors all come from a female donor with multiple sclerosis, enrolled in a pregnancy study.

The J gene is TRBJ2-2, the V gene TRBV7-9; unclear D gene. Looked up from germline, CDR1 is SEHNR and CDR2 is FQNEAQ (reference sequence). CDR3 length: 13 residues. V lost 2 bases and J lost 5, with 6 bases in between. CDR3 loop: CASSLTQTGELFF. CDR3 bases: TGTGCCAGCAGCTTAACACAGACCGGGGAGCTGTTTTTT.

The chain couples TRBV6-1 to TRBJ2-7; TRBD2 is a possible D gene (6 bases). The CDR3 spans 15 residues. Germline CDR1 is MNHNS and CDR2 is SASEGT. The V end was cut by 1 base, the J end by 3 bases, with 13 bases between. CDR3 in DNA: TGTGCCAGCAGTGAAGATGAAGGGAGGAACTACGAGCAGTACTTC. It is translated as CASSEDEGRNYEQYF.

This clone has only one observation. V gene TRBV9 combines with J gene TRBJ2-2; TRBD1 agrees at 8 bases. The CDR3 extends over 20 amino acids. Trimming removed 1 base from V and 1 base from J; junction bases left unmatched: 15. Per the germline V gene, CDR1 is SGDLS and CDR2 is YYNGEE. The DNA of the CDR3 is TGTGCCAGCAGCGTACAGGGGGCGAAAGGGTTGTGGGGGAACACCGGGGAGCTGTTTTTT. It codes for CASSVQGAKGLWGNTGELFF.

The chain couples TRBV9 to TRBJ2-1, with a possible D match to TRBD2 (7 bases). Germline CDR1 SGDLS, CDR2 YYNGEE. This CDR3 is 16 amino acids long. Trimming stripped 4 bases from V and 4 bases from J, with 18 bases between. In DNA, the CDR3 is TGTGCCAGCAGCCCTTCGGGGGGCGCGATGTACAATGAGCAGTTCTTC. Its translation is CASSPSGGAMYNEQFF.

The J gene is TRBJ2-1, the V gene TRBV5-4; no clear D. V gave up 2 bases and J gave up 0 bases, with 9 bases separating them. There are 15 residues in the CDR3. Germline CDR1 reads SGHNT; CDR2 reads YYREEE (reference sequence). This chain's CDR3 is CASSFGQPSYNEQFF. As DNA, the CDR3 is TGTGCCAGCAGCTTTGGGCAACCCTCCTACAATGAGCAGTTCTTC.

This clone came up once. The genes are TRBV27 and TRBJ2-7; TRBD1 matches 8 bases. CDR3 length: 14 amino acids. With 4 bases clipped from V and 3 bases from J, the junction kept 5 bases outside the gene matches. Germline CDR1 reads MNHEY; CDR2 reads SMNVEV (reference sequence). The CDR3 protein is CASSSGTGLYEQYF. CDR3 DNA sequence: TGTGCCAGCAGTTCTGGGACAGGACTCTACGAGCAGTACTTC.

This chain uses TRBV5-4 with TRBJ1-6; D call uncertain. The V end lost 0 bases, the J end lost 14 bases, and 9 bases lay between the germline ends. The germline gives CDR1 SGHNT, CDR2 YYREEE (reference sequence). The CDR3 is 12 residues long. The CDR3 DNA is TGTGCCAGCAGCTTGGGAGCCATGGCCCTCCACTTT. Residues: CASSLGAMALHF.

The chain uses TRBV27 and TRBJ1-3; possible D gene TRBD1, 6 bases. Trimming took 2 bases from V and 1 from J, leaving 15 bases between them. CDR3 length equals 17 residues. The germline CDR1 and CDR2 sequences are MNHEY and SMNVEV (reference sequence). The CDR3 loop reads CASSLLGTPHSGNTIYF. In nucleotides, the CDR3 is TGTGCCAGCAGTTTACTCGGGACACCACATTCTGGAAACACCATATATTTT.

This chain uses TRBV11-2 with TRBJ1-6, with 12 positions matching TRBD1. The V gene's germline CDR1 is SGHAT and CDR2 FQNNGV. The CDR3 totals 15 residues. V trimming: 5 bases; J trimming: 9 bases; junction bases outside the gene matches: 5. CDR3 DNA sequence: TGTGCCAGCAGCGGGGGACAGGGGGCTCGTTCACCCCTCCACTTT. Protein sequence: CASSGGQGARSPLHF.

This clone was seen just once. The CDR3 region is CASSPRLAGALDTQYF. As DNA, the CDR3 is TGTGCCAGCAGCCCCCGACTAGCGGGAGCCTTAGATACGCAGTATTTT. The rearrangement links TRBV7-3 to TRBJ2-3, with 12 bases matching TRBD2. Looked up from germline, CDR1 is SGHTA and CDR2 is FQGTGA. This CDR3 has 16 residues. V lost 5 bases and J lost 5; bases outside the gene matches: 8.

The chain employs TRBV7-3 and TRBJ1-1; D uncertain. This CDR3 has 13 amino acids. Germline V gives CDR1 SGHTA, CDR2 FQGTGA. Trimming left V 4 bases short and J 1 base short, with 7 bases between. The CDR3 spells CASSSSQNTEAFF. In nucleotides, the CDR3 is TGTGCCAGCAGCTCTTCACAGAACACTGAAGCTTTCTTT. Based on the CDR3 plus reference TRBV7-3 and TRBJ1-1, the full variable domain is GAGVSQTPSNKVTEKGKYVELRCDPISGHTALYWYRQSLGQGPEFLIYFQGTGAADDSGLPNDRFFAVRPEGSVSTLKIQRTERGDSAVYLCASSSSQNTEAFFGQGTRLTVV.

This chain connects TRBV30 to TRBJ1-1; D is ambiguous. Trimming left V 2 bases short and J 4 bases short, with 11 bases between. The CDR3 runs 13 residues. Germline-derived CDR1 and CDR2 are GTSNPN and SVGIG (reference sequence). CDR3 sequence: CAWSRRGSTEAFF. CDR3 sequence (DNA): TGTGCCTGGAGTCGCCGGGGTTCCACTGAAGCTTTCTTT.

This chain links TRBV27 with TRBJ2-3, with 7 positions matching TRBD2. V shed 6 bases and J 1 base; nucleotides not matched to a gene: 10. This CDR3 comprises 16 residues. The germline gives CDR1 MNHEY, CDR2 SMNVEV (reference sequence). DNA for the CDR3: TGTGCCAGCAGCCCCCTGGCGGGAGTGGGCACAGATACGCAGTATTTT. It encodes CASSPLAGVGTDTQYF.

This clone showed up just once. In nucleotides, the CDR3 is TGTGCCAGCAGCGTAGAAGCCCGGGACACCATATATTTT. The encoded protein is CASSVEARDTIYF. This chain links TRBV9 with TRBJ1-3; D is unclear. The CDR3 sequence is 13 residues long. The V gene lost 0 bases and the J gene lost 8 bases, with 9 bases spanning the gap. Germline V gene data show CDR1 as SGDLS and CDR2 as YYNGEE.

The chain has TRBV5-4 and TRBJ1-1; TRBD1 might be the D (5 bases). Germline CDR1 and CDR2: SGHNT and YYREEE (reference sequence). The CDR3 loop spans 12 amino acids. Trimming stripped 0 bases from V and 9 bases from J, with 9 bases between. The CDR3 here is CASSLDGHKAFF. Written as DNA, the CDR3 is TGTGCCAGCAGCTTGGACGGACACAAAGCTTTCTTT.

This clone was counted a single time. The chain carries TRBV9 and TRBJ1-1; D possibly corresponds to TRBD1 (6 bases). The CDR3 is made up of 15 amino acids. CDR1 and CDR2 from the germline V gene are SGDLS and YYNGEE. The ends were cut back, 0 bases at V and 5 bases at J, with 14 bases in the middle. The DNA of the CDR3 is TGTGCCAGCAGCGTAGCGGCAGGGAGGGGGACTGAAGCTTTCTTT. Protein sequence: CASSVAAGRGTEAFF.

The gene calls are TRBV18 and TRBJ2-3, with 9 bases matching TRBD1. Unmatched junction bases numbered 1, after V lost 3 bases and J lost 0 bases. Germline CDR1 reads KGHSH; CDR2 reads LQKENI. The CDR3 runs to 15 residues. CDR3 sequence (DNA): TGTGCCAGCTCACCGGGGACAGGGAGCACAGATACGCAGTATTTT. Its protein is CASSPGTGSTDTQYF.

The chain has TRBV11-2 and TRBJ2-7, with 9 positions matching TRBD1. Germline V gene data show CDR1 as SGHAT and CDR2 as FQNNGV. This CDR3 is built from 15 residues. After removal of 4 bases from V and 2 bases from J, the junction contained 6 bases not matched to a gene. CDR3 in amino acids: CASSYNRGPAYEQYF. CDR3 in DNA: TGTGCCAGCAGCTACAACAGGGGGCCGGCCTACGAGCAGTACTTC.

This clone has only a few counts. In nucleotides, the CDR3 is TGCGCCAGCAGCTTGAATTCGGGAAGGGAAAAACTGTTTTTT. The encoded protein is CASSLNSGREKLFF. The genes are TRBV5-1 and TRBJ1-4; no reliable D call. CDR1 SGHRS and CDR2 YFSETQ come from the germline V gene. This CDR3 contains 14 residues. Trimming took off 1 base at V and 8 bases at J, with 12 bases between the two ends.

The chain has TRBV6-5 and TRBJ2-7; D is undetermined. CDR1 and CDR2 from the germline V gene are MNHEY and SVGAGI. Trimming pared 0 bases from V and 2 bases from J, leaving 5 bases between. This CDR3 spans 13 amino acids. The CDR3 DNA follows: TGTGCCAGCAGTTACTCGGGCACCTACGAGCAGTACTTC. Amino acids: CASSYSGTYEQYF.

This clone was seen a handful of times. The rearrangement uses TRBV28 and TRBJ1-1, with D unresolved. This CDR3 comprises 15 residues. Looked up from germline, CDR1 is MDHEN and CDR2 is SYDVKM. With 5 bases removed from V and 0 bases from J, the gap between germline ends came to 13 bases. This CDR3 reads CASSPPRGLNTEAFF. CDR3 bases: TGTGCCAGCAGTCCCCCTCGCGGCCTGAACACTGAAGCTTTCTTT.

V is TRBV5-6 and J is TRBJ1-5, with 10 bases that match TRBD1. This CDR3 region has 16 residues. V was pared by 2 bases and J by 0 bases, with 2 bases of the junction left unmatched. Per the germline V gene, CDR1 is SGHDT and CDR2 is YYEEEE. CDR3 region: CASSLGTGVSNQPQHF. The CDR3 region has the DNA TGTGCCAGCAGCTTAGGGACAGGGGTTAGCAATCAGCCCCAGCATTTT.

The chain has TRBV5-4 and TRBJ1-1; D gene uncertain. Trimming took off 3 bases at V and 8 bases at J, with 11 bases between the two ends. The germline CDR1 and CDR2 sequences are SGHNT and YYREEE (reference sequence). This CDR3 contains 12 residues. The CDR3 sequence: CASSSQVWEAFF. CDR3 bases: TGTGCCAGCAGCTCCCAGGTATGGGAAGCTTTCTTT.